These 14 T cell receptor beta chains were sequenced from one sample in a study of human T cells and chemical hapten exposure. TCRdb itself ran the RACE reads through MiXCR, one entry per CDR3 protein. The repertoire consists of about 45,000 distinct CDR3 sequences, with 3.5% to 5% occurring once and the leading ten covering 5.8%. The time point is: healthy volunteer bleed at 2 weeks. Total RNA was isolated from unfractionated whole blood. Input material: whole blood. These receptors were collected from a human donor in good health. Some clones in this sample may be carry-over from other donors' samples.

This chain joins TRBV12-3 or TRBV12-4 and TRBJ1-4; D is perhaps TRBD1 (5 bases). Deletions cut 2 bases from V and 2 bases from J, with 12 bases between. The CDR3 covers 16 residues. The CDR3 coding sequence is TGTGCCAGCAGTTTACGGTTGGGGACTACTAATGAAAAACTGTTTTTT. Translating it yields CASSLRLGTTNEKLFF.

Ten or more counts support this clonotype. The J gene is TRBJ2-7, the V gene TRBV6-5; no clear D. CDR3 size: 13 residues. The V and J ends lost 5 bases and 2 bases respectively, with 10 bases between them. Germline V gene data show CDR1 as MNHEY and CDR2 as SVGAGI. The CDR3 nucleotides read TGTGCCAGCAGTCGTACGTTCGCCTACGAGCAGTACTTC. This gives the protein CASSRTFAYEQYF.

This clonotype occurred a few times. The chain carries TRBV12-3 or TRBV12-4 and TRBJ1-5, with D perhaps matching TRBD1 (6 bases). V was shortened by 3 bases and J by 4 bases, with 13 bases between the two germline ends. This CDR3 region has 15 residues. DNA for the CDR3: TGTGCCAGCAGTTTTGGACAGTCAGCAAATCAGCCCCAGCATTTT. Translation: CASSFGQSANQPQHF.

At least ten counts were recorded for this clonotype. The V and J genes are TRBV24-1 and TRBJ2-3, with a weak D call TRBD2 (6 bases). The length of the CDR3 is 13 residues. Trimming took 7 bases from V and 6 from J, leaving 13 bases between them. Germline V gene data show CDR1 as KGHDR and CDR2 as SFDVKD. The CDR3 nucleotides read TGTGCCACCAGAGGGACTGACTATGATACGCAGTATTTT. This encodes CATRGTDYDTQYF.

This clonotype was detected a few times. The chain uses TRBV7-9 and TRBJ2-7; D perhaps matches TRBD2 (5 bases). This CDR3 comprises 11 residues. Germline V CDR1 and CDR2: SEHNR, FQNEAQ (reference sequence). The germline V and J ends were trimmed by 10 bases and 7 bases, with 14 bases remaining between them. CDR3 sequence reads: CAIPGVREQYF. CDR3 in DNA: TGTGCCATCCCCGGGGTAAGGGAGCAGTACTTC.

There are many counts of this clonotype. This chain uses TRBV4-2 with TRBJ2-1; no clear D. Germline CDR1 and CDR2: LGHNA and YNFKEQ. V was shortened by 6 bases and J by 5 bases, with 20 bases between the two germline ends. CDR3 length: 16 residues. The CDR3 spells CASSLNSQRPDNEQFF. Written as DNA, the CDR3 is TGTGCCAGCAGTCTCAATTCTCAGCGTCCCGACAATGAGCAGTTCTTC.

V and J are TRBV7-3 and TRBJ2-1; a weak D match, TRBD2 (5 bases). Trimming stripped 5 bases from V and 8 bases from J, with 13 bases between. Germline CDR1 reads SGHTA; CDR2 reads FQGTGA. The CDR3 extends over 13 amino acids. DNA for the CDR3: TGTGCCAGCAGCGATGGGAGAATCGATGAGCAGTTCTTC. This gives the protein CASSDGRIDEQFF.

There are a few counts of this clonotype. CDR3 in amino acids: CASGQPFYEQYF. The CDR3, as DNA: TGTGCCAGCGGGCAGCCGTTCTACGAGCAGTACTTC. The V gene is TRBV30, the J gene TRBJ2-7, with a weak D call TRBD2 (6 bases). The CDR3 has 12 residues. Germline values: CDR1 GTSNPN, CDR2 SVGIG (reference sequence). The V end was cut by 8 bases, the J end by 3 bases, with 14 bases between.

V is TRBV9 and J is TRBJ2-1, with 8 bases lining up with TRBD1. Trimming at V came to 3 bases and at J to 3 bases, leaving 5 bases not matched to a gene. From germline, CDR1 is SGDLS and CDR2 YYNGEE. The CDR3 is made up of 15 amino acids. The CDR3 coding sequence is TGTGCCAGCAGCGGGGACAGGACCCTCTACAATGAGCAGTTCTTC. Protein: CASSGDRTLYNEQFF.

This chain joins TRBV28 and TRBJ1-2; D is possibly TRBD1 (5 bases). Trimming pared 11 bases from V and 5 bases from J, leaving 15 bases between. Germline CDR1 is MDHEN and CDR2 is SYDVKM. This CDR3 has 12 amino acids. The CDR3 spells CASWDGLYGYTF. The CDR3 DNA is TGTGCCTCCTGGGACGGACTATATGGCTACACCTTC.

The rearrangement uses TRBV28 and TRBJ2-5; 8 positions agree with TRBD2. The CDR3 runs to 18 residues. Germline assignment: CDR1 MDHEN and CDR2 SYDVKM. The V gene end was trimmed by 3 bases and the J gene end by 4 bases; junction bases not matched to a gene: 16. The CDR3 protein is CASSFASLAGVIGETQYF. CDR3 DNA: TGTGCCAGCAGTTTCGCGTCCCTAGCGGGCGTCATCGGAGAGACCCAGTACTTC.

This clonotype was found a few times. The rearrangement uses TRBV30 and TRBJ1-5, with 9 bases that match TRBD1. With 4 bases clipped from V and 4 bases from J, the junction kept 2 bases outside the gene matches. Per the germline V gene, CDR1 is GTSNPN and CDR2 is SVGIG (reference sequence). This CDR3 contains 13 residues. The CDR3 nucleotides read TGTGCCTGGACCGGACAGGGGAATCAGCCCCAGCATTTT. Its translation is CAWTGQGNQPQHF.

The CDR3 DNA is TGCAGCGCACGATATCCGGGACGGAAGACCTCCTACGAGCAGTACTTC. Its translation: CSARYPGRKTSYEQYF. The chain employs TRBV29-1 and TRBJ2-7, with D perhaps being TRBD1 or TRBD2 (5 bases each). CDR1 is SQVTM, CDR2 ANQGSEA, per germline. V lost 7 bases and J 0 bases, leaving 22 bases between the germline ends. CDR3 size: 16 residues.

This clonotype has a count of ten or more. The chain is built from TRBV29-1 and TRBJ1-1; D may be TRBD1 (6 bases). In germline, CDR1 is SQVTM, CDR2 ANQGSEA. CDR3 length: 14 amino acids. V was trimmed by 4 bases and J by 2 bases, leaving 14 bases between them. The CDR3 region is CSVGRGAFNTEAFF. Written as DNA, the CDR3 is TGCAGCGTTGGTAGGGGGGCCTTTAACACTGAAGCTTTCTTT.